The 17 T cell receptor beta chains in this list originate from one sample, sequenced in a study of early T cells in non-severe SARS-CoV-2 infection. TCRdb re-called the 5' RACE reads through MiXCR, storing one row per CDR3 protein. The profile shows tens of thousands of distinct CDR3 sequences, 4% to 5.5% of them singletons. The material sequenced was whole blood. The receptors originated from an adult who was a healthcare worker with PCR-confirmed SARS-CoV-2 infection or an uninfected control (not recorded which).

In nucleotides, the CDR3 is TGCGCCAGCAGCCCCACCACCGGACAGGGATGGGGAAAACTGTTTTTT. Residues: CASSPTTGQGWGKLFF. The chain combines TRBV4-1 with TRBJ1-4, with 8 bases matching TRBD1. Germline V gene data show CDR1 as MGHRA and CDR2 as YSYEKL. V was pared by 4 bases and J by 10 bases, with 14 bases of the junction left unmatched. This CDR3 region has 16 residues.

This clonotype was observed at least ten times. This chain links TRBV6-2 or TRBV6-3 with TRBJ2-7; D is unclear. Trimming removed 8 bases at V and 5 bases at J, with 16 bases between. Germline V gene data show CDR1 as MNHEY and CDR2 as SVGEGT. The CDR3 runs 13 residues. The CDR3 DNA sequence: TGTGCCAGCCGAGACACCCAGGTCCACGAGCAGTACTTC. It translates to CASRDTQVHEQYF.

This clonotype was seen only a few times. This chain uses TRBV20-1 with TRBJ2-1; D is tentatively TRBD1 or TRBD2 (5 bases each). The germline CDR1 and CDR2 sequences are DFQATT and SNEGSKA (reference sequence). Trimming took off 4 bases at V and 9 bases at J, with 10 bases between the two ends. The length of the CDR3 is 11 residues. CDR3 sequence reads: CSAMGRSEQFF. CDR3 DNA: TGCAGTGCTATGGGACGCTCTGAGCAGTTCTTC.

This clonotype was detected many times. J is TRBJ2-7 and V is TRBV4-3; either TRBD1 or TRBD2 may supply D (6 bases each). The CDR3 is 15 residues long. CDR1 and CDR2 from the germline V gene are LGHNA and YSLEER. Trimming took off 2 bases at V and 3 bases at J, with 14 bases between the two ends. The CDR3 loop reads CASSQSPGADYEQYF. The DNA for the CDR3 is TGCGCCAGCAGCCAATCCCCGGGGGCGGACTACGAGCAGTACTTC.

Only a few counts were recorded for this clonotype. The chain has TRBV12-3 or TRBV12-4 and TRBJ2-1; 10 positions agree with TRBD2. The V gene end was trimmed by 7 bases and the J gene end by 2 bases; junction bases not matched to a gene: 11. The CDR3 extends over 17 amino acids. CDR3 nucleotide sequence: TGTGCCAGCACCCCTTCTAGCGGGAGTTACGCCTACAATGAGCAGTTCTTC. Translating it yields CASTPSSGSYAYNEQFF.

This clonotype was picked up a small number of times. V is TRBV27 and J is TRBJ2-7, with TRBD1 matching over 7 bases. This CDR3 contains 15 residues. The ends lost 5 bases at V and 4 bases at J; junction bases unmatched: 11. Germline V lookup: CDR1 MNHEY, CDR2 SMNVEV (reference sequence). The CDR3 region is CASSLTIGQVYEQYF. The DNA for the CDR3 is TGTGCCAGCAGTCTCACCATCGGACAGGTTTACGAGCAGTACTTC.

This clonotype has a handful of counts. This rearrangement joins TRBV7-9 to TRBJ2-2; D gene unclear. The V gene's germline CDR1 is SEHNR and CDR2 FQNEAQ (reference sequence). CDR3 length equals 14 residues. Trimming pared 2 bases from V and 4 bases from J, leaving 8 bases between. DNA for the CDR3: TGTGCCAGCAGCTTATTTTCATCCACCGGGGAGCTGTTTTTT. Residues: CASSLFSSTGELFF.

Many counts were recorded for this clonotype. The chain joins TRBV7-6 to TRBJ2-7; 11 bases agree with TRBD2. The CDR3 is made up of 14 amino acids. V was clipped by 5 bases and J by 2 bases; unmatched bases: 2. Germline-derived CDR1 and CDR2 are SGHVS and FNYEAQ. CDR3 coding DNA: TGTGCCAGCAGCCCACTAGCGGGAGCCTACGAGCAGTACTTC. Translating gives CASSPLAGAYEQYF.

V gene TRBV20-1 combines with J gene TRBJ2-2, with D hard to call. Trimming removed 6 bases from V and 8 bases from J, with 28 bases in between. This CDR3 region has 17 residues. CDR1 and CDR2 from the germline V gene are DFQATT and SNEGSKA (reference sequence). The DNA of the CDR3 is TGCAGTGCCAGATCCCTCTTCGGCTCCGCAAAGGAGGGGGAGCTGTTTTTT. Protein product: CSARSLFGSAKEGELFF.

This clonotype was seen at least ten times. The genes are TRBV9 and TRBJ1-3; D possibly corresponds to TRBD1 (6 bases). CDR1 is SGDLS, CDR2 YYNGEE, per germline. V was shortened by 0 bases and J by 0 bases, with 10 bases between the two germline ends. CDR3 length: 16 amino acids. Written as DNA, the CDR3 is TGTGCCAGCAGCGTAGTCGGACAGATCTCTGGAAACACCATATATTTT. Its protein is CASSVVGQISGNTIYF.

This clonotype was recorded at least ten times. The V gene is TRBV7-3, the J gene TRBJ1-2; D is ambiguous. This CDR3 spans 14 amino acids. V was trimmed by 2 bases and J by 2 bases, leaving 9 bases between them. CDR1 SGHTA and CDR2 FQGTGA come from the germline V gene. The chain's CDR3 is CASSLGPANYGYTF. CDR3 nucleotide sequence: TGTGCCAGCAGCTTAGGCCCTGCGAACTATGGCTACACCTTC.

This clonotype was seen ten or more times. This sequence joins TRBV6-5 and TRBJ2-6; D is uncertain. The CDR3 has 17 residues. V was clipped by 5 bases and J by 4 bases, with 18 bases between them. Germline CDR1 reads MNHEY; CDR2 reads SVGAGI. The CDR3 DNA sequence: TGTGCCAGCAGTCATACTCGGGCTTTGGTCGGGGCCAACGTCCTGACTTTC. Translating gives CASSHTRALVGANVLTF.

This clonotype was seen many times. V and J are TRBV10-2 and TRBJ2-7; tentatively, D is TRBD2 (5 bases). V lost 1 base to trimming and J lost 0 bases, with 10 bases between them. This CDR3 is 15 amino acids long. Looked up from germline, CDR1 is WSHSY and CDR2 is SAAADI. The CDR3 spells CASSEFGGSSYEQYF. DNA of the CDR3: TGCGCCAGCAGTGAGTTTGGAGGAAGCTCCTACGAGCAGTACTTC.

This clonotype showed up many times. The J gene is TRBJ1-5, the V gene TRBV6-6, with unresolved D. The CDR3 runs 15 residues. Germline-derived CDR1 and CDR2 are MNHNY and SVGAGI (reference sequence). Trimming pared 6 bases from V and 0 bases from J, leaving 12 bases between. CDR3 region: CASRRGYYSNQPQHF. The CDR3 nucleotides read TGTGCCAGCAGGCGGGGTTACTATAGCAATCAGCCCCAGCATTTT.

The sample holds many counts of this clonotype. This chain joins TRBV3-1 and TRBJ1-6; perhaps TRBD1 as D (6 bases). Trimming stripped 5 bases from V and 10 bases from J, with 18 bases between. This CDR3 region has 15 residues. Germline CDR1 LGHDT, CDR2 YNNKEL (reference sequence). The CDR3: CASSTNREVISPLHF. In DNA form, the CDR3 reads TGTGCCAGCAGCACGAACAGGGAAGTCATCTCACCCCTCCACTTT.

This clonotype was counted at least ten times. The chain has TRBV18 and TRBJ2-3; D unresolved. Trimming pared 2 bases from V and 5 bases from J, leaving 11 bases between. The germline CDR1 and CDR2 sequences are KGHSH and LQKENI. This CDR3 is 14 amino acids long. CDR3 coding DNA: TGTGCCAGCTCACCAAAGGGTGAAGGAGATACGCAGTATTTT. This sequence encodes CASSPKGEGDTQYF.

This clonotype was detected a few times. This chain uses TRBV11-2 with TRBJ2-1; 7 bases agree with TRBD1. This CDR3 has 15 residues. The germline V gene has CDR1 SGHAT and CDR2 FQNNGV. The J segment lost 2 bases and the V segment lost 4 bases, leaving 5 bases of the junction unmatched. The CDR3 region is CASSSRGQTYNEQFF. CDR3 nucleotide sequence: TGTGCCAGCAGCTCTCGGGGACAGACCTACAATGAGCAGTTCTTC.